This TCR beta chain was documented in a study of a mutant IDH1 vaccine in newly diagnosed glioma. Study summary: Patients arrived already treated with radiotherapy, temozolomide, or both, most having had both.

Time point given: baseline, week 1 (first vaccination visit). Treatment denoted: pre-vaccination baseline after standard-of-care therapy. This clone was seen a single time. TCRdb keeps only in-frame clones here, not all; method: immunoSEQ multiplex PCR. The sample has tens of thousands of clones, roughly nine tenths seen once. The CDR3 totals 17 residues. The germline V gene has CDR1 SGHRS and CDR2 YFSETQ. Trimming at V came to 0 bases and at J to 5 bases, leaving 11 bases not matched to a gene. V gene TRBV5-1 combines with J gene TRBJ1-5, with TRBD1 matching over 7 bases. The TCR sequence derives from a man aged 25 to 45 with glioma. The material was PBMCs, obtained from a glioma patient treated with radiotherapy, temozolomide or both. The CDR3 sequence is CASSLDPGQPSHQPQHF. DNA for the CDR3: TGCGCCAGCAGCTTGGATCCGGGACAGCCAAGCCATCAGCCCCAGCATTTT.